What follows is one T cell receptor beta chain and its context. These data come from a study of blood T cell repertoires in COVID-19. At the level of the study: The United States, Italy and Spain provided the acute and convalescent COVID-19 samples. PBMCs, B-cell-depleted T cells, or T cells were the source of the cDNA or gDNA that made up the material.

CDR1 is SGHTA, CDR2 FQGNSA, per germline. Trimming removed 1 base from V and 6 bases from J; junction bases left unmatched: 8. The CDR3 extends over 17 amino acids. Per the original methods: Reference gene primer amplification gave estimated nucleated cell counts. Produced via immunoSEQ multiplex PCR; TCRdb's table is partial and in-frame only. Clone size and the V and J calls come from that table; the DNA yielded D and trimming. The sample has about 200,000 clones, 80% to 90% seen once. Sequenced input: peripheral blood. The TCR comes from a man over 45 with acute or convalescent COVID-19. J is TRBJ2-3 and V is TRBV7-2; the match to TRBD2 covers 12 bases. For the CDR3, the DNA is TGTGCCAGCAGCTTAGTCCTAGCGGGGGGGCCAGGTGATACGCAGTATTTT. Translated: CASSLVLAGGPGDTQYF.